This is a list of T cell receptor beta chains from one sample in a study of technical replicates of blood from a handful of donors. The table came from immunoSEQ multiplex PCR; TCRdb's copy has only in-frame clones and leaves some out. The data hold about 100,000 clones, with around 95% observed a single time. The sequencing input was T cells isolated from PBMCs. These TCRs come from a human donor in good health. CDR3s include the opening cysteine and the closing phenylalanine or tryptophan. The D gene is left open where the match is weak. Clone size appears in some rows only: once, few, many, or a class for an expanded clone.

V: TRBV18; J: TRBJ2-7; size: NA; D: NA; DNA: TGTGCCAGCTCACCCCACTACGAGCAGTACTTC; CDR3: CASSPHYEQYF
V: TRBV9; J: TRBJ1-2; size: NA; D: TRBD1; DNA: TGTGCCAGCAAGTTTATTGTGGCTACGGGACAGGGGGCCGGAGGCTACACCTTC; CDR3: CASKFIVATGQGAGGYTF
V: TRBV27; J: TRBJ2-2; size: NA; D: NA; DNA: TGTGCCAGCAGTGTGGACATGTACACCGGGGAGCTGTTTTTT; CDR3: CASSVDMYTGELFF
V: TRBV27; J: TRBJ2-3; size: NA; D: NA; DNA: TGTGCCAGCAGTTGGGAGACTACTTACACAGATACGCAGTATTTT; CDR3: CASSWETTYTDTQYF
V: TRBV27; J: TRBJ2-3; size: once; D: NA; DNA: TGTGCCAGCAGAAAGGATTGGGACTCCACAGATACGCAGTATTTT; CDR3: CASRKDWDSTDTQYF
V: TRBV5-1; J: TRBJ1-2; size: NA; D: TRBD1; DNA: TGCGCCAGCAGCTTGGAGACAGGGTACTATGGCTACACCTTC; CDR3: CASSLETGYYGYTF
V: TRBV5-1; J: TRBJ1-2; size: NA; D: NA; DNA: TGCGCCAGCAGCTTGTCAAAGGAGGCCTCCTATGGCTACACCTTC; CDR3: CASSLSKEASYGYTF
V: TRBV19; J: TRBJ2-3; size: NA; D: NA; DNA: TGTGCCAGTAGTATCGGAGATACGCAGTATTTT; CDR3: CASSIGDTQYF
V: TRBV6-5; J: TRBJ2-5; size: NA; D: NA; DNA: TGTGCCAGCAGTTCCCCAGGGGAGGGCCAGTACTTC; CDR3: CASSSPGEGQYF
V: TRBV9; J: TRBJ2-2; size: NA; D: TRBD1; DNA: TGTGCCAGCAGCCCCAGGGGGTACACCGGGGAGCTGTTTTTT; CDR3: CASSPRGYTGELFF
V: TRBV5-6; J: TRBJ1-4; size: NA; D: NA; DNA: TGTGCCAGCAGCTTGGGGACATCTATCAAAAAACTGTTTTTT; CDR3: CASSLGTSIKKLFF
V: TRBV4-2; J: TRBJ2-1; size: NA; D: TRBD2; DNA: TGTGCCAGCAGCCCCGAGACTAGCGGGACATACAATGAGCAGTTCTTC; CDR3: CASSPETSGTYNEQFF
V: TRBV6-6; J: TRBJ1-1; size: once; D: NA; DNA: TGTGCCAGCACCCTTACAGTGGGGAACACTGAAGCTTTCTTT; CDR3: CASTLTVGNTEAFF
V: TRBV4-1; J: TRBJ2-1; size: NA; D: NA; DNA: TGCGCCAGCAGCCAACCCGCGGGCTCCTACAATGAGCAGTTCTTC; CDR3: CASSQPAGSYNEQFF
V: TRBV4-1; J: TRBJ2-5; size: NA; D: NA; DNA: TGCGCCAGCAGCCAGAGGGGACTTGTAGAGACCCAGTACTTC; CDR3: CASSQRGLVETQYF
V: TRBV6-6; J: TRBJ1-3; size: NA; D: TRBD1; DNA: TGTGCCAGCAGTTACTCGGACAGGGGAGACACCATATATTTT; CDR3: CASSYSDRGDTIYF
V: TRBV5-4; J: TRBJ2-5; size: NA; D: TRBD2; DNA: TGTGCCAGCAGCCAAGCGGGGGCAGGTCAAGAGACCCAGTACTTC; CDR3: CASSQAGAGQETQYF
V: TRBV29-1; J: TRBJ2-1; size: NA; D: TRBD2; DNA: TGCAGCGTTGATTGGCCTAGCGGGAGTAAATATGAGCAGTTCTTC; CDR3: CSVDWPSGSKYEQFF
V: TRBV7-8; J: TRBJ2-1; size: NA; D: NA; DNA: TGTGCCAGCAGCCCCCGTGTGGGGAGTCGGAATGAGCAGTTCTTC; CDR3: CASSPRVGSRNEQFF
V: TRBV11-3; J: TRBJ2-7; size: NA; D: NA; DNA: TGTGCCAGCAGCTTAGGTTGGGAGCTAAACGAGCAGTACTTC; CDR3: CASSLGWELNEQYF
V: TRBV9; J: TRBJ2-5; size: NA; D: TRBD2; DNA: TGTGCCAGCAGTTCCGGGACTAGCGGGAGGGGAGGAGAGACCCAGTACTTC; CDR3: CASSSGTSGRGGETQYF
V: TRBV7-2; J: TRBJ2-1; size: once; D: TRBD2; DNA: TGTGCCAGCAGCTTTAGCGGGGGACAATACAATGAGCAGTTCTTC; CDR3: CASSFSGGQYNEQFF